The clone carrying this TCR beta chain has just a few counts. The data derive from a study of cytomegalovirus exposure and HLA in healthy donors. Trimming cost V 6 bases and J 8 bases, with 16 bases left between them. CDR1 and CDR2 (germline): WSHSY, SAAADI. The CDR3 extends over 13 amino acids. The PCR contained 60 Vbeta and 13 Jbeta primers. Assay: immunoSEQ multiplex PCR; the TCRdb copy retains only in-frame clones and omits some. The table has about 150,000 clones, less than 80% seen once. Sequenced sample: PBMCs. The chain recombines TRBV10-2 with TRBJ1-1; no definite D call. This TCR was recovered from a female donor in good health and CMV-seropositive. CDR3 sequence reads: CASRGRPNSEAFF. DNA for the CDR3: TGCGCCAGCAGGGGCAGACCGAACTCCGAAGCTTTCTTT.